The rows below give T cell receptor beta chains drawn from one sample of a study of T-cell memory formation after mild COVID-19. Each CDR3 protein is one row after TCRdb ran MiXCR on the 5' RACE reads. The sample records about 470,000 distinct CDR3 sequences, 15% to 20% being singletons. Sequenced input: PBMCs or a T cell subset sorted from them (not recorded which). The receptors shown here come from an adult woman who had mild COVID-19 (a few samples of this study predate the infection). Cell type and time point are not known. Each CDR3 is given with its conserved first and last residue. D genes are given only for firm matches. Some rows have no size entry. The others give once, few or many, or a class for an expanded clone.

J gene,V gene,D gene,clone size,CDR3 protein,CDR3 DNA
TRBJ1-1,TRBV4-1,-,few,CASSRRPDPNTEAFF,TGCGCCAGCAGCCGGCGACCAGACCCGAACACTGAAGCTTTCTTT
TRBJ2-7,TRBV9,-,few,CASSVPRDSNLVEQYF,TGTGCCAGCAGCGTGCCCCGGGACTCCAACTTGGTCGAGCAGTACTTC
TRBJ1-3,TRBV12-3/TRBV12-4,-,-,CASTLGRTPGNTIYF,TGTGCCAGCACTTTGGGGAGGACTCCTGGAAACACCATATATTTT
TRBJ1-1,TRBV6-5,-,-,CASRPPGGGWTEAFF,TGTGCCAGCAGACCTCCGGGGGGCGGGTGGACTGAAGCTTTCTTT
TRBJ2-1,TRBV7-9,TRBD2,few,CASSQTSGSDNEQFF,TGTGCCAGCAGCCAGACTAGCGGGAGTGACAATGAGCAGTTCTTC
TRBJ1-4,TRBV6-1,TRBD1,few,CASSEGTGGPFGKLFF,TGTGCCAGCAGTGAAGGGACAGGGGGCCCCTTTGGAAAACTGTTTTTT
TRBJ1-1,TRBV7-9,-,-,CASSLGAGRAEAFF,TGTGCCAGCAGCTTAGGGGCAGGGCGGGCTGAAGCTTTCTTT
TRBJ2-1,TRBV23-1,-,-,CASSQFWDTNNEQFF,TGCGCCAGCAGTCAATTTTGGGACACCAACAATGAGCAGTTCTTC
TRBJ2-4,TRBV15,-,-,CATSRFGQGKNIQYF,TGTGCCACCAGCAGGTTTGGGCAGGGCAAAAACATTCAGTACTTC
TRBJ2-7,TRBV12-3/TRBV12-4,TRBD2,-,CASRRTNRLASSYEQYF,TGTGCCAGCAGGAGGACTAACAGACTAGCAAGCTCCTACGAGCAGTACTTC
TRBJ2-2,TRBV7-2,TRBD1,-,CASSLDRVHRELFF,TGTGCCAGTTCATTGGACAGGGTTCACAGGGAGCTGTTTTTT
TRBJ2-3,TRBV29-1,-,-,CSVDGSDSSSTDTQYF,TGCAGCGTTGATGGGAGTGACAGTTCTAGCACAGATACGCAGTATTTT
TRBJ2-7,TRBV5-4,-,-,CASSSYRVPYEQYF,TGTGCCAGCAGCTCTTACAGGGTTCCCTACGAGCAGTACTTC
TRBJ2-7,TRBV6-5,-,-,CASSYSLQRYEQYF,TGTGCCAGCAGTTACTCGCTACAGCGCTACGAGCAGTACTTC
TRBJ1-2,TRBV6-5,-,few,CASSYGPSGYTF,TGTGCCAGCAGTTACGGCCCAAGTGGCTACACCTTC
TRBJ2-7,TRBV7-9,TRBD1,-,CASSSLWTGTGYEQYF,TGTGCCAGCAGCTCCCTCTGGACAGGGACCGGCTACGAGCAGTACTTC
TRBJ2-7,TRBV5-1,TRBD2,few,CASSLTSGYNHEQYF,TGCGCCAGCAGCTTAACTAGCGGTTACAACCACGAGCAGTACTTC
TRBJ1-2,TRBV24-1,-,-,CATSPTGLYHGYTF,TGTGCCACCAGTCCAACAGGGTTGTATCATGGCTACACCTTC
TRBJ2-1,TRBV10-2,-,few,CASNQGTEQFF,TGCGCCAGCAATCAGGGAACTGAGCAGTTCTTC
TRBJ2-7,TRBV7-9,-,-,CASSPGARYEQYF,TGTGCCAGCAGCCCTGGGGCACGCTACGAGCAGTACTTC
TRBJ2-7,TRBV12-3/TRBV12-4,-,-,CASSRDSRAYEQYF,TGTGCCAGCAGTCGAGACAGTAGGGCATACGAGCAGTACTTC
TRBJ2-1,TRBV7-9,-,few,CASRTDTEYNEQFF,TGTGCCAGCAGAACGGACACAGAATACAATGAGCAGTTCTTC
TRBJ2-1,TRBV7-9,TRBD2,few,CASSLREGVNNEQFF,TGTGCCAGCAGCTTGCGGGAGGGTGTCAACAATGAGCAGTTCTTC
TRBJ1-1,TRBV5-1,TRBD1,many,CASRTGGASTEAFF,TGCGCCAGCAGGACAGGGGGCGCATCGACTGAAGCTTTCTTT
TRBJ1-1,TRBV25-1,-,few,CASSDTEAFF,TGTGCCAGCAGTGATACTGAAGCTTTCTTT
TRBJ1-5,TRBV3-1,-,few,CASSLYNQPQHF,TGTGCCAGCAGTCTCTACAATCAGCCCCAGCATTTT
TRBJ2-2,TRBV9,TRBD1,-,CASSQGGSPGELFF,TGTGCCAGCAGCCAAGGGGGCAGCCCCGGGGAGCTGTTTTTT
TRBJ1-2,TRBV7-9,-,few,CASSYVRGGYTF,TGTGCCAGCAGCTATGTTAGGGGTGGCTACACCTTC
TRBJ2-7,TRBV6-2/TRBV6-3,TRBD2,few,CASSGRIAGSYEQYF,TGTGCCAGCAGTGGCCGAATAGCGGGTTCCTACGAGCAGTACTTC
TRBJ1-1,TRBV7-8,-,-,CASSLDNEAFF,TGTGCCAGCAGCTTAGACAATGAAGCTTTCTTT
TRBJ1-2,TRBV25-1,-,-,CASSELEGLSGYTF,TGTGCCAGCAGTGAATTGGAGGGTTTGAGCGGCTACACCTTC
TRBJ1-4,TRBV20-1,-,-,CSARDRKGKINEKLFF,TGCAGTGCTAGAGATCGAAAGGGGAAAATTAATGAAAAACTGTTTTTT
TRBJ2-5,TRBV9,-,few,CASSVAGGLSETQYF,TGTGCCAGCAGCGTAGCCGGGGGCCTCTCAGAGACCCAGTACTTC
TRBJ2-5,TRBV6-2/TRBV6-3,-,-,CKLGARQIQETQYF,TGTAAACTTGGGGCAAGACAAATCCAAGAGACCCAGTACTTC
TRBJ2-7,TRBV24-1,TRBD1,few,CATSDSRDSSYEQYF,TGTGCCACCAGTGATTCCCGGGACAGCTCCTACGAGCAGTACTTC
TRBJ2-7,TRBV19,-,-,CASRDWKDEQYF,TGTGCCAGCCGGGACTGGAAGGACGAGCAGTACTTC
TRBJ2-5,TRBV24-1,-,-,CATSEIFGGVETQYF,TGTGCCACCAGTGAAATATTCGGGGGCGTAGAGACCCAGTACTTC
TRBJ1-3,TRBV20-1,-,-,CSAGGGEAGNTIYF,TGCAGTGCAGGCGGGGGGGAAGCTGGAAACACCATATATTTT
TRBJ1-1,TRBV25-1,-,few,CASSEEGLNTEAFF,TGTGCCAGCAGTGAGGAGGGTTTGAACACTGAAGCTTTCTTT
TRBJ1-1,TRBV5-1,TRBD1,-,CASSSTGANTEAFF,TGCGCCAGCAGCTCGACAGGGGCTAACACTGAAGCTTTCTTT
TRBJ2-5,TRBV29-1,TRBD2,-,CSVERGSIVLETQYF,TGCAGCGTTGAGCGCGGGAGCATTGTTCTAGAGACCCAGTACTTC
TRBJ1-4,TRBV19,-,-,CASSQGGMDEKLFF,TGTGCCAGTAGTCAAGGGGGGATGGATGAAAAACTGTTTTTT
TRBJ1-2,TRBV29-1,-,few,CSVDDRTSTNYGYTF,TGCAGCGTTGATGACAGGACCTCCACTAACTATGGCTACACCTTC
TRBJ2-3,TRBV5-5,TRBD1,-,CASRTTQTGPDTQYF,TGTGCCAGCAGGACTACCCAGACAGGGCCAGATACGCAGTATTTT
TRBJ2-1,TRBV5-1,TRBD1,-,CASSERPGTGDNEQFF,TGCGCCAGCAGCGAACGTCCCGGGACAGGGGACAATGAGCAGTTCTTC